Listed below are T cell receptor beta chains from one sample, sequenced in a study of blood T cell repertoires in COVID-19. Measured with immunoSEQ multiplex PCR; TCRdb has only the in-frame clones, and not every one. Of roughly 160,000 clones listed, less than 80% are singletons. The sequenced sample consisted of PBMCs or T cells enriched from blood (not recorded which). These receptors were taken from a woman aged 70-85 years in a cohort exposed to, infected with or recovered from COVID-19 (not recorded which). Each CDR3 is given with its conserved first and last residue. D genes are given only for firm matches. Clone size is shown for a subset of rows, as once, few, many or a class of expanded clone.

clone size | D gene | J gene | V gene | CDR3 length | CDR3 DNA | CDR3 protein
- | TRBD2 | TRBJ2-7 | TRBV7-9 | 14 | TGTGCCAGCAGTGGGGGGCTAGCGGGAGACGGGCAGTACTTC | CASSGGLAGDGQYF
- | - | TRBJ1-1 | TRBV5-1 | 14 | TGCGCCAGCAGCTTGGCCGGGGGGAACACTGAAGCTTTCTTT | CASSLAGGNTEAFF
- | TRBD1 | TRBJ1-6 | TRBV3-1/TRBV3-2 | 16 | TGTGCCAGCAGCCAAGGTGGGACAGGGCTTAATTCACCCCTCCACTTT | CASSQGGTGLNSPLHF
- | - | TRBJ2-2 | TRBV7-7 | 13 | TGTGCTAGCAGCTTAATAAACACCGGGGAGCTGTTTTTT | CASSLINTGELFF
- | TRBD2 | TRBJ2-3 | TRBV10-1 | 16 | TGCGCCAGCAGTGAGTCGCTAGCGGGAGGGACAGATACGCAGTATTTT | CASSESLAGGTDTQYF
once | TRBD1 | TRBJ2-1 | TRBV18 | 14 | TGTGCCAGCTCACTAGCGACAGGGGGGAATGAGCAGTTCTTC | CASSLATGGNEQFF
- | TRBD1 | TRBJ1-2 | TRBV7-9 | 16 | TGTGCCAGCAGCTTAGAGGTGGACAGGGGTGGCTATGGCTACACCTTC | CASSLEVDRGGYGYTF
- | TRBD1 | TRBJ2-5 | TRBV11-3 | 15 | TGTGCCAGCAGCGAAGGGACAGGTCTGCGAGAGACCCAGTACTTC | CASSEGTGLRETQYF
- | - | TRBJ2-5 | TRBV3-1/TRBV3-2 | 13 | TGTGCCAGCAGCCAAGAAGGTGACTACAGGGCATACTTC | CASSQEGDYRAYF
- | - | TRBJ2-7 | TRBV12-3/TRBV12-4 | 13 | TGTGCCAGCAGTTTTGCACTGACTGGCGAGCAGTACTTC | CASSFALTGEQYF
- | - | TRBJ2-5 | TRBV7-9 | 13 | TGTGCCAGCAGCTTGTTTACTGGAGAGACCCAGTACTTC | CASSLFTGETQYF
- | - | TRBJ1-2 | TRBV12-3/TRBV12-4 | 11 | TGTGCCAGCAGTCCAGGGGTTGGCTACACCTTC | CASSPGVGYTF
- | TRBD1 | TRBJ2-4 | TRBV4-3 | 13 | TGCGCCAGCAGCCAACGGACAGGGAACATTCAGTACTTC | CASSQRTGNIQYF
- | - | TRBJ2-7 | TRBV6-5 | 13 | TGTGCCAGCAGCCCAGGGACTGCTAACGAGCAGTACTTC | CASSPGTANEQYF
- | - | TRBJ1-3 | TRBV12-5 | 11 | TGTGCGGGGACACCAGGAAACACCATATATTTT | CAGTPGNTIYF
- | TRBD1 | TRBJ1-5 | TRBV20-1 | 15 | TGCAGTGCTAGTAGGGACAGGGCTGGGTATCAGCCCCAGCATTTT | CSASRDRAGYQPQHF
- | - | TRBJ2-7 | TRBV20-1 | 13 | TGCAGTGCTAGTAACCCTACCGACAGGAGACGGTACTTC | CSASNPTDRRRYF
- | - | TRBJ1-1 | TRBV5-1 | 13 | TGCGCCAGCAGCTTGGCGGGGGGTATTGAAGCTTTCTTT | CASSLAGGIEAFF
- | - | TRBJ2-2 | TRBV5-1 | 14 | TGCGCCAGCAGCTGGGGGACTAACACCGGGGAGCTGTTTTTT | CASSWGTNTGELFF
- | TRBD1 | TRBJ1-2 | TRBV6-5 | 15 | TGTGCCAGCAGTTACTTAAGCCTACGGGACAGGGTCTACACCTTC | CASSYLSLRDRVYTF
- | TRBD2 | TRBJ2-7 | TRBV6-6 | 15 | TGTGCCAGCAGCGACGGACTAGCAGGCTCCTACGAGCAGTACTTC | CASSDGLAGSYEQYF
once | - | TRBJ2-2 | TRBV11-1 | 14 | TGTGCCAGCAGCTGGGGCCAAAACACCGGGGAGCTGTTTTTT | CASSWGQNTGELFF
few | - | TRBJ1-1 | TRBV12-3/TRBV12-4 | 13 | TGTGCCAGCAGTTTAGCAAGAGGCACTGAAGCTTTCTTT | CASSLARGTEAFF
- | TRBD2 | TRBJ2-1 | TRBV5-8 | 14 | TGTGCCAACCCCCCGGGACTAGGGGTCGGTGAGCAGTTCTTC | CANPPGLGVGEQFF
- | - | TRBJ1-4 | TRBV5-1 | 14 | TGCGCCAGCAGCTTCTCGGCAGGGAGGGAAAAACTGTTTTTT | CASSFSAGREKLFF
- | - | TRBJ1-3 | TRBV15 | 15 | TGTGCCACCAGCAGAGATCGAACAGATGGAAACACCATATATTTT | CATSRDRTDGNTIYF
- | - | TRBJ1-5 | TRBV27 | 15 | TGTGCCAGCAGGGACAGAGCAGGGACCCGGCAGCCCCAGCATTTT | CASRDRAGTRQPQHF
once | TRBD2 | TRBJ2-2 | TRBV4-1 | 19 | TGCGCCAGCAGCCAAGTCGGACTAGCGGGAGGGCCATATCCCGGGGAGCTGTTTTTT | CASSQVGLAGGPYPGELFF
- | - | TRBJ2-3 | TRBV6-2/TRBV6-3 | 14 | TGTGCCAGCAGTGGGCTGACGATCACAGATACGCAGTATTTT | CASSGLTITDTQYF
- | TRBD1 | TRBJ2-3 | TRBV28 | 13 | TGTGCCAGCGACAGGGCTAGCACAGATACGCAGTATTTT | CASDRASTDTQYF
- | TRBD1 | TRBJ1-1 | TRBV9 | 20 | TGTGCCAGCAGCGTAGCATCACTAGGCGGAGGGGGCATTTCGGGCACTGAAGCTTTCTTT | CASSVASLGGGGISGTEAFF
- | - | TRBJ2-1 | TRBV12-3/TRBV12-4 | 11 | TGTGCCAGCAGTAGAGCGAATGAGCAGTTCTTC | CASSRANEQFF
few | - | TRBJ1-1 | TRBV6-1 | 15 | TGTGCCAGCAGTGAACAGGGGCCAATGAACACTGAAGCTTTCTTT | CASSEQGPMNTEAFF
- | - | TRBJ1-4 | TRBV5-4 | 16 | TGTGCCAGCAGCCTGGCTGGGGCCTCAACTAATGAAAAACTGTTTTTT | CASSLAGASTNEKLFF
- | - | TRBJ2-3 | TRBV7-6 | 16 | TGTGCCAGCAGCCCTGGGTCTAGCGTGATCACAGATACGCAGTATTTT | CASSPGSSVITDTQYF
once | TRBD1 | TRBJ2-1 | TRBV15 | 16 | TGTGCCACCAGGCAACTGGGCGCGACAGGGGGTAGAGAGCAGTTCTTC | CATRQLGATGGREQFF
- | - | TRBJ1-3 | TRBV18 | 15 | TGTGCCAGCTCACAGGGGGACACGGAGAGTAGCACCATATATTTT | CASSQGDTESSTIYF
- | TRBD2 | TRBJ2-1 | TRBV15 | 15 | TGTGCCACCAGCCCGGGACTAGACTTTTACAATGAGCAGTTCTTC | CATSPGLDFYNEQFF
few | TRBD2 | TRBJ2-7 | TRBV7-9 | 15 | TGTGCCAGCAGCCCGCCCGCTAGCGGGAGGGGCGAGCAGTACTTC | CASSPPASGRGEQYF
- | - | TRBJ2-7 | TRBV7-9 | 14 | TGTGCCAGCAGCTCGAATAGCGTGAGTGGAGAGCAGTACTTC | CASSSNSVSGEQYF
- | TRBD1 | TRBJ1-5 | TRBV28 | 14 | TGTGCCAGCAGGACCGTACAGGGGAATCAGCCCCAGCATTTT | CASRTVQGNQPQHF
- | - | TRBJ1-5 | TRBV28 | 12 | TGTGCCGTAGAAGCGGGGCTGCAGCCCCAGCATTTT | CAVEAGLQPQHF
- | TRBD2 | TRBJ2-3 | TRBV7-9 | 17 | TGTGCCAGCAGCTTAGCCGGGACTAGCGGGCACACAGATACGCAGTATTTT | CASSLAGTSGHTDTQYF
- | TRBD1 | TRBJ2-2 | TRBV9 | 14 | TGTGCCAGCAGCGCTCGGACAGGGACCGGGGAGCTGTTTTTT | CASSARTGTGELFF
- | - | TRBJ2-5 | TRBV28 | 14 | TGTGCCAGCAGTTTGGCTGCTCTCTTAGAGACCCAGTACTTC | CASSLAALLETQYF
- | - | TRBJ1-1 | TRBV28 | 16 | TGTGCCAGCTCACCCCCCGAGAGTCGGGGGGGTGCTGAAGCTTTCTTT | CASSPPESRGGAEAFF
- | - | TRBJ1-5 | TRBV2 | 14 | TGTGCCAGCAGTGTGACGGGTAGCAATCAGCCCCAGCATTTT | CASSVTGSNQPQHF
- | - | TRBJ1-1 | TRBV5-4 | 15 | TGTGCCAGCAGCTTGGCGGGAACAGCGAACACTGAAGCTTTCTTT | CASSLAGTANTEAFF
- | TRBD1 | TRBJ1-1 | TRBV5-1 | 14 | TGCGCCAGCAGCGAGACAGGGGGCAAGGGTGAAGCTTTCTTT | CASSETGGKGEAFF
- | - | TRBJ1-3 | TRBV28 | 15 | TGTGCCAGCAGTTTATTACGGGTAACTGGAAACACCATATATTTT | CASSLLRVTGNTIYF
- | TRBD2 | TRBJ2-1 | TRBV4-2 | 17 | TGTGCCAGCAGCCAAGAGCCCAGCGGGAGCTCCTACAATGAGCAGTTCTTC | CASSQEPSGSSYNEQFF
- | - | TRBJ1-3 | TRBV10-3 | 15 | TGTGCCATCAGTGAAGGGGATCTCTCTGGAAACACCATATATTTT | CAISEGDLSGNTIYF